One sample yielded the 6 T cell receptor beta chains listed below, sequenced in a study of shared clonotypes between healthy human individuals. Selected positively for CCR7 and CD45RO-negative, naive CD8 cells excluded terminally differentiated effector memory CD45RA+ cells. Clones were read by immunoSEQ multiplex PCR, and TCRdb kept only the in-frame ones, dropping some. The sample carries some 2,000,000 clones, about 95% recorded once. The source material was naive CD8+ T cells sorted from blood. The source of these receptors is a man younger than 35 in good health.

The chain couples TRBV7-9 to TRBJ1-2; a possible D gene is TRBD1 (6 bases). There are 17 residues in the CDR3. CDR1 is SEHNR and CDR2 is FQNEAQ in the germline V gene (reference sequence). The V end lost 0 bases, the J end lost 0 bases, and 14 bases lay between the germline ends. The CDR3 protein is CASSLADSRAPNYGYTF. The CDR3 DNA reads as TGTGCCAGCAGCTTAGCGGACAGTAGAGCCCCTAACTATGGCTACACCTTC.

The chain is built from TRBV7-9 and TRBJ2-5, with unresolved D. Trimming took 5 bases from V and 2 from J, leaving 6 bases between them. Germline CDR1 is SEHNR and CDR2 is FQNEAQ (reference sequence). The CDR3 has 12 amino acids. CDR3 amino acids: CASSPEQETQYF. DNA for the CDR3: TGTGCCAGCAGCCCGGAGCAAGAGACCCAGTACTTC.

This chain connects TRBV30 to TRBJ2-7; D perhaps matches TRBD1 (5 bases). Germline V lookup: CDR1 GTSNPN, CDR2 SVGIG (reference sequence). With 2 bases removed from V and 4 bases from J, the gap between germline ends came to 12 bases. CDR3 length equals 13 residues. CDR3 loop: CAWSLGEGYEQYF. CDR3 sequence (DNA): TGTGCCTGGAGTTTAGGGGAAGGATACGAGCAGTACTTC.

This chain connects TRBV9 to TRBJ1-2, with a weak D call TRBD1 (6 bases). V lost 2 bases and J 8 bases, leaving 19 bases between the germline ends. CDR1 and CDR2 from the germline V gene are SGDLS and YYNGEE. The CDR3 consists of 15 residues. CDR3 region: CASSVGQSSLTGYTF. For the CDR3, the DNA is TGTGCCAGCAGCGTTGGACAGTCGTCATTGACCGGCTACACCTTC. Full variable domain (rest looked up from reference TRBV9 and TRBJ1-2): DSGVTQTPKHLITATGQRVTLRCSPRSGDLSVYWYQQSLDQGLQFLIQYYNGEERAKGNILERFSAQQFPDLHSELNLSSLELGDSALYFCASSVGQSSLTGYTFGSGTRLTVV.

The chain has TRBV11-2 and TRBJ2-3; maybe TRBD2 (7 bases). The CDR3 is made up of 15 amino acids. CDR1 is SGHAT and CDR2 is FQNNGV in the germline V gene. Trimming removed 3 bases from V and 9 bases from J, with 19 bases in between. The CDR3 is CASSFSGGEVRTQYF. The CDR3 DNA reads TGTGCCAGCAGCTTCTCGGGGGGCGAGGTTCGGACGCAGTATTTT. Variable domain in full (rest from reference TRBV11-2 and TRBJ2-3): EAGVAQSPRYKIIEKRQSVAFWCNPISGHATLYWYQQILGQGPKLLIQFQNNGVVDDSQLPKDRFSAERLKGVDSTLKIQPAKLEDSAVYLCASSFSGGEVRTQYFGPGTRLTVL.

CDR3 region: CASSLGTDLSSYNEQFF. The CDR3 nucleotides are TGTGCCAGCAGCTTAGGGACGGACCTTAGCTCCTACAATGAGCAGTTCTTC. The rearrangement joins TRBV11-1 to TRBJ2-1, with D unresolved. The CDR3 runs to 17 residues. The V end was cut by 1 base, the J end by 0 bases, with 13 bases between. Germline CDR1 and CDR2: SGHAT and FQDESV (reference sequence).